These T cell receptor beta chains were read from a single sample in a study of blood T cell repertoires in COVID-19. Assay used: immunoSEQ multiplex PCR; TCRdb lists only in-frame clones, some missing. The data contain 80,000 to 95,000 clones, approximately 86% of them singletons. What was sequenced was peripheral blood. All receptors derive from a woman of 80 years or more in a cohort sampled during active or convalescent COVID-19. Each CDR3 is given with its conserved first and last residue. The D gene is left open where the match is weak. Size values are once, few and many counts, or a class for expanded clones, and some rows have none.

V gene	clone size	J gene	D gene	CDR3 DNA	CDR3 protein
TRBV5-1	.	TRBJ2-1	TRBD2	TGCGCCAGCAAACTAGCGGGAGGAATTGTTGAGCAGTTCTTC	CASKLAGGIVEQFF
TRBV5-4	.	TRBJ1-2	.	TGTGCCAGCAGCCTCATCCGTCAGGGAAACTATGGCTACACCTTC	CASSLIRQGNYGYTF
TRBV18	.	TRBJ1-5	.	TGTGCCAGCTCACCACGGCAGGGAGGTCAGCCCCAGCATTTT	CASSPRQGGQPQHF
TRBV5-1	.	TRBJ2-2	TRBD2	TGCGCCAGCAGCTTCTTAGCGGGAGTGACCGGGGAGCTGTTTTTT	CASSFLAGVTGELFF
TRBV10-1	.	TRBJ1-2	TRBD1	TGCGCCAGCATCCCCCCCCGGGACAGGGGGCGCGGGGGCTATGGCTACACCTTC	CASIPPRDRGRGGYGYTF
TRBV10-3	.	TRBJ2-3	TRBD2	TGTGCCATCAGTGAGGGGGCTAGCGGGAGCTCCCCTTTAGGTACGCAGTATTTT	CAISEGASGSSPLGTQYF
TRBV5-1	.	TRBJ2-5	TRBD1	TGCGCCAGCGGACAGGGGCAACAACAAGAGACCCAGTACTTC	CASGQGQQQETQYF
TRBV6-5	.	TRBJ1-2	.	TGTGCCAGCAGTTACGGAGACGAGTGGGGCTACACCTTC	CASSYGDEWGYTF
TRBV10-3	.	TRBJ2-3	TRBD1	TGTGCCATCGGGGACAGGGATCGTCCAGATACGCAGTATTTT	CAIGDRDRPDTQYF
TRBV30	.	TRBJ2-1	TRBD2	TGTGCCTGGGCTTTCGGGAGGCCGTATAATGAGCAGTTCTTC	CAWAFGRPYNEQFF
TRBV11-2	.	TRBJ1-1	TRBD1	TGTGCCAGCAGCTACGGGACAGACACTGAAGCTTTCTTT	CASSYGTDTEAFF
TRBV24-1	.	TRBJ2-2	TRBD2	TGTGCCACCAGTGATTACGGACTAGCGGGAGTGAGTGGGGAGCTGTTTTTT	CATSDYGLAGVSGELFF
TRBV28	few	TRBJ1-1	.	TGTGCCAGCAGTTTAAGGGGGAACACTGAAGCTTTCTTT	CASSLRGNTEAFF
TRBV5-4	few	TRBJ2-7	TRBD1	TGTGCCAGCAGCCGGGGACAGGGGTACGAGCAGTACTTC	CASSRGQGYEQYF
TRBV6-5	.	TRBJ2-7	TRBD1	TGTGCCAGCAGTTACTCGGCAGGGGGCTCCTACGAGCAGTACTTC	CASSYSAGGSYEQYF
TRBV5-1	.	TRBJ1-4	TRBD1	TGCGCCAGCAGTCAGATGGGACAGGGGGTTTATGAAAAACTGTTTTTT	CASSQMGQGVYEKLFF
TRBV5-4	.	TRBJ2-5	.	TGTGCCAGCAGGAAACTAGTAACGGGGGAGACCCAGTACTTC	CASRKLVTGETQYF
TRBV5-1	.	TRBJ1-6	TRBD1	TGCGCCAGCAGCTCGGGACAGGGGTTGAATAATTCACCCCTCCACTTT	CASSSGQGLNNSPLHF
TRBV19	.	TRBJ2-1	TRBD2	TGTGCCAGTAGTATAGCTTTCCCGGCGGGAGAAAGGGACAATGAGCAGTTCTTC	CASSIAFPAGERDNEQFF
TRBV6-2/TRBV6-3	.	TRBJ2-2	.	TGTGCCAGCAGTTATAGGAGCACCGGGGAGCTGTTTTTT	CASSYRSTGELFF
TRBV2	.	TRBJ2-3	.	TGTGCCAGCAGTGCTTTAATCACAGATACGCAGTATTTT	CASSALITDTQYF
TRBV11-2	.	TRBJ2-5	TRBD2	TGTGCCAGCAGCTCAAGCGGGGGGCAAGAGACCCAGTACTTC	CASSSSGGQETQYF
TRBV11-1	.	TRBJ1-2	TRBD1	TGTGCCAGCGCGGCCCCCTTACTGACAGGGGGGGATGGCTACACCTTC	CASAAPLLTGGDGYTF
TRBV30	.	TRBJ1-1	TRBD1	TGTGCCTGGAGGACAGGGAGTACAGGCACTGAAGCTTTCTTT	CAWRTGSTGTEAFF
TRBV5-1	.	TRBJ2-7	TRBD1	TGCGCCAGCAGCTTGGGACAGGGGAGTTTCTACGAGCAGTACTTC	CASSLGQGSFYEQYF
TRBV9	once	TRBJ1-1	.	TGTGCCAGCAGCTCGAGCCCGAACACTGAAGCTTTCTTT	CASSSSPNTEAFF
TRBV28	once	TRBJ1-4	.	TGTGCCAGCAGGACGTCGGGACTCCAAAATGAAAAACTGTTTTTT	CASRTSGLQNEKLFF
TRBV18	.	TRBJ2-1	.	TGTGCCAGCTCACCATGGCGGGACAGCTACAATGAGCAGTTCTTC	CASSPWRDSYNEQFF